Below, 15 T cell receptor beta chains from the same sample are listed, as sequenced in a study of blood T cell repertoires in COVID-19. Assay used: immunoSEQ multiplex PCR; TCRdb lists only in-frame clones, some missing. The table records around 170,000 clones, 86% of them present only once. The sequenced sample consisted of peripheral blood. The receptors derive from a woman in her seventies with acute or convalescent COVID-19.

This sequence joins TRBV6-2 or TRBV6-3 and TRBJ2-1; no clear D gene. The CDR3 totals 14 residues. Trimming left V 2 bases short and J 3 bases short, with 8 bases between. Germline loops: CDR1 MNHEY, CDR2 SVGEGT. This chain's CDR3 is CASSYEQDYNEQFF. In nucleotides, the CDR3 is TGTGCCAGCAGTTACGAGCAGGACTACAATGAGCAGTTCTTC.

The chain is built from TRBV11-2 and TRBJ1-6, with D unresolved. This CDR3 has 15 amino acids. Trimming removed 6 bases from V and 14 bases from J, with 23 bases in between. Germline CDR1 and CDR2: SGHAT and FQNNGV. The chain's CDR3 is CASSGGGKTRVTLHF. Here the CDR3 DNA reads TGTGCCAGCAGTGGCGGCGGGAAAACGAGGGTAACCCTCCACTTT.

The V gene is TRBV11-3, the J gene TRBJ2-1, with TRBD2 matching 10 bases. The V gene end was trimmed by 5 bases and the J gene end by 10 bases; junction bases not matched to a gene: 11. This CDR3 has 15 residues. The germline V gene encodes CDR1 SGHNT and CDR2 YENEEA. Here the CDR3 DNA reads TGTGCCAGCAGCCCCGAGAGCGGGAGGGCCGGGGAGCAGTTCTTC. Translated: CASSPESGRAGEQFF.

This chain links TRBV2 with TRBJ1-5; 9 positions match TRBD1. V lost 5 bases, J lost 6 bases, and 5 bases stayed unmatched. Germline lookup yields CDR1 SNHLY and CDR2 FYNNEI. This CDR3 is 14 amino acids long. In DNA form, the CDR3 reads TGTGCCAGCAGTCAGACAGGGGGACGTCAGCCCCAGCATTTT. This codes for CASSQTGGRQPQHF.

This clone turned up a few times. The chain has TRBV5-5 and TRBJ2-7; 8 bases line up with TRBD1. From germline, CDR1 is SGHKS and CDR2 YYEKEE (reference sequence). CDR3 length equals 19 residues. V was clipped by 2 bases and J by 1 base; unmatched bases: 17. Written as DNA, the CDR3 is TGTGCCAGCAGCTTACAAAAGGGTGAAACAGGGGGAGGATCCTACGAGCAGTACTTC. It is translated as CASSLQKGETGGGSYEQYF.

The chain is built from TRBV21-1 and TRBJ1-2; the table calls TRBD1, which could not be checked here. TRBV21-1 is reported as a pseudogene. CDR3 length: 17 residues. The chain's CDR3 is CASSKTKAHHDSYGYTF. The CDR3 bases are TGTGCCAGCAGCAAGACGAAGGCCCACCACGACAGCTATGGCTACACCTTC.

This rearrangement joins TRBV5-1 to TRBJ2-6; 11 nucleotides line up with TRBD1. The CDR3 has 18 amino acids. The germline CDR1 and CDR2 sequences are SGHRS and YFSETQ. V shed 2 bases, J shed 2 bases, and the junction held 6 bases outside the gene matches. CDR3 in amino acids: CASSLFGQGATGANVLTF. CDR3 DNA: TGCGCCAGCAGCTTATTTGGACAGGGGGCGACTGGGGCCAACGTCCTGACTTTC.

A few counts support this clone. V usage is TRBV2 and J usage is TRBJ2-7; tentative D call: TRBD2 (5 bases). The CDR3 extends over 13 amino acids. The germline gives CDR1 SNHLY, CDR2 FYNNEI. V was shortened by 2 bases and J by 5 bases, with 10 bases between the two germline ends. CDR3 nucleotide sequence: TGTGCCAGCAGTGAAATGTTGCGGGACGAGCAGTACTTC. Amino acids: CASSEMLRDEQYF.

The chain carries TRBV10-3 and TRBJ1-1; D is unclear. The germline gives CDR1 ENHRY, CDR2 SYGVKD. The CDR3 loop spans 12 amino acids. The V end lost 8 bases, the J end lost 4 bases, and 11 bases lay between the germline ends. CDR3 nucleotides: TGTGCCATCGCGGCAGTCAGCACTGAAGCTTTCTTT. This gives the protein CAIAAVSTEAFF.

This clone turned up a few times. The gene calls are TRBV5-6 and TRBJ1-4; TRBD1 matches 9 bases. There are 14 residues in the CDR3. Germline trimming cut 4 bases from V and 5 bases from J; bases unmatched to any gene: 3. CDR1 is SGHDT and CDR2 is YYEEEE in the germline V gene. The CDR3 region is CASSRDRGNEKLFF. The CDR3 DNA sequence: TGTGCCAGCAGCCGAGACAGGGGGAATGAAAAACTGTTTTTT.

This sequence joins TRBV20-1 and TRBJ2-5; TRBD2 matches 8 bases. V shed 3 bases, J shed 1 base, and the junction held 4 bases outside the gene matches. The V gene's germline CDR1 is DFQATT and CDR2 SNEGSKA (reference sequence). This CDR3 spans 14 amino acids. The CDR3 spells CSASRTSSQETQYF. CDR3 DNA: TGCAGTGCTAGTCGGACTAGCAGCCAAGAGACCCAGTACTTC.

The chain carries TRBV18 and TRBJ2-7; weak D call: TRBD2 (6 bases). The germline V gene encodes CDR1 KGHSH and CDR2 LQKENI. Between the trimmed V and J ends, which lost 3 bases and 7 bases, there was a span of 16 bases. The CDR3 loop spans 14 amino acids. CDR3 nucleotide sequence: TGTGCCAGCTCACCCGGGACTGCTGGGGGAGAGCAGTACTTC. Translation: CASSPGTAGGEQYF.

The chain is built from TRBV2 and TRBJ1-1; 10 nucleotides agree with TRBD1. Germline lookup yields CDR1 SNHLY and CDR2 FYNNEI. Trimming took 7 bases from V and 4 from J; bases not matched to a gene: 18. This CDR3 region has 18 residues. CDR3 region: CASIAGTGVVAVGTEAFF. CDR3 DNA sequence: TGTGCCAGCATCGCCGGGACAGGGGTCGTCGCGGTGGGCACTGAAGCTTTCTTT.

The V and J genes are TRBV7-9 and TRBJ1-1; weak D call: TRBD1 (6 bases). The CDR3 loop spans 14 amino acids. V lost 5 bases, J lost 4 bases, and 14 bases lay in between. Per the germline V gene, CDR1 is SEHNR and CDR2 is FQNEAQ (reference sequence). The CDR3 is CASSPRRGGTEAFF. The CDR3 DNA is TGTGCCAGCAGCCCCCGGAGAGGGGGCACTGAAGCTTTCTTT.

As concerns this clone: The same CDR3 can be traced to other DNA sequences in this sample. The CDR3 sequence is CASSLGTSGRNEQFF. The DNA of the CDR3 is TGTGCCAGCAGTTTAGGGACTAGCGGGAGGAATGAGCAGTTCTTC. V and J are TRBV27 and TRBJ2-1, with 15 bases aligning to TRBD2. The V gene's germline CDR1 is MNHEY and CDR2 SMNVEV (reference sequence). The CDR3 is made up of 15 amino acids. The junction had 0 bases not matched to a gene; V was cut back by 2 bases and J by 7 bases.